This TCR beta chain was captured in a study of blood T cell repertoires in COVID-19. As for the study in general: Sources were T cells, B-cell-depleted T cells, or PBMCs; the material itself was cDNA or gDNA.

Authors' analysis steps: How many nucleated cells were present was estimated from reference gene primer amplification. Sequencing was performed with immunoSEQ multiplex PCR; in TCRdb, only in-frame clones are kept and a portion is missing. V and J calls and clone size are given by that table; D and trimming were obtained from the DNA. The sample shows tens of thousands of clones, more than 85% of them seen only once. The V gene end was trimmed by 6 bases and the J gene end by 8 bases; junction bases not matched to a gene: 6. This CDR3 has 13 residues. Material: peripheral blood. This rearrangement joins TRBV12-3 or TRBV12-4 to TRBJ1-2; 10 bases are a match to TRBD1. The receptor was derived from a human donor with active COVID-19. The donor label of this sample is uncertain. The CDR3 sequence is CASRGQGKRGYTF. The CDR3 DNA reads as TGTGCCAGCAGGGGACAGGGGAAACGAGGCTACACCTTC.